This TCR beta chain was captured in a study of shared clonotypes between healthy human individuals. Overall study findings and caveats: Among a few donors, roughly 5% of naive CD4 clonotypes were found in common.

Caucasian adults living in Nashville, Tennessee, provided all samples. The V gene end was trimmed by 4 bases and the J gene end by 13 bases; junction bases not matched to a gene: 21. This CDR3 spans 17 amino acids. The germline V gene has CDR1 LGHNA and CDR2 YNFKEQ. Comments on this clone: Its matching antigen is unknown.

The assay ran at deep level. Each subset's genomic DNA was shared equally among a number of immunoSEQ plates. The assay was immunoSEQ multiplex PCR, and TCRdb's table has in-frame clones only and misses some. Of about 2.4 million clones listed, 93% were seen once; the top ten hold around 0.37%. The TCR comes from a man between 18 and 35 years old in good health. Some clones in this sample may be carry-over from other donors' samples. The gene calls are TRBV4-2 and TRBJ2-1; 8 positions agree with TRBD2. The material sequenced was naive CD4+ T cells from PBMCs. Subset described: CD45RA+ positively selected. The CDR3 coding sequence is TGTGCCAGCAGCCTGCCGGGAGGGACCTCTTTTCTGGCTAAACAGTTCTTC. It translates to CASSLPGGTSFLAKQFF.